This T cell receptor (beta chain) appears in the sequencing data of a study of CD8+ T cells in alopecia areata. The CDR3 consists of 16 residues. Trimming took 5 bases from V and 3 from J; bases not matched to a gene: 10. Germline lookup yields CDR1 MDHEN and CDR2 SYDVKM. A remark on this clone: Its antigen is still unknown.

RNA extraction was followed by reverse transcription into cDNA, which acted as the sequencing template. Here immunoSEQ multiplex PCR was the method, and the copy in TCRdb shows in-frame clones only, minus some. Among some 14,000 clones listed, around 60% were seen once. Study-level findings and limits: Across lesional scalp, and particularly alopecia totalis/universalis, clonality surpassed that of normal scalp.

In a group of about five patients, CD4+ cells were sorted into CD25+CD127- cells. Sampling of alopecia areata patients yielded lesional scalp punch biopsies as well as peripheral blood. The chain carries TRBV28 and TRBJ1-3, with TRBD1 identical over 7 bases. This clonotype was obtained from a human donor with alopecia areata. The sample comprised CD4+ Tregs sorted from blood. DNA of the CDR3: TGTGCCAGCAGTCCGTCGGGACAGCCTCTTGGAAACACCATATATTTT. This encodes CASSPSGQPLGNTIYF. The complete variable domain, with remaining parts taken from reference TRBV28 and TRBJ1-3, reads DVKVTQSSRYLVKRTGEKVFLECVQDMDHENMFWYRQDPGLGLRLIYFSYDVKMKEKGDIPEGYSVSREKKERFSLILESASTNQTSMYLCASSPSGQPLGNTIYFGEGSWLTVV.